A selection of T cell receptor beta chains follows, all from one sample in a study of OX40 agonist ivuxolimab in advanced cancers. This table comes from immunoSEQ multiplex PCR, and its TCRdb copy is limited to in-frame clones, with some not included. Seen here are about 63,000 clones, 80% to 90% observed once, and the top ten hold more than 10%. Sequencing was performed on CD4+ or CD8+ T cells sorted from blood, taken in a trial of the OX40 agonist ivuxolimab. Receptors were obtained from an adult with an advanced solid tumor such as melanoma, head and neck, liver or kidney cancer. Each CDR3 is given with its conserved first and last residue. A D gene is named only where the DNA matches it firmly. Not all rows give a size; the values are once, few, many and, for expanded clones, a class.

>TRBV10-2|TRBD2|.|TRBJ2-7
TGCGCCAGCAGTGATCTAGCGGGAAGGCTCATTTACGAGCAGTACTTC
CASSDLAGRLIYEQYF
>TRBV4-1|.|.|TRBJ2-7
TGCGCCAGCAGCCAAGACGGGCTCTCCTACGAGCAGTACTTC
CASSQDGLSYEQYF
>TRBV5-1|.|.|TRBJ2-7
TGCGCCAGCAGCTTTTCAGGGGCCCATTCCTACGAGCAGTACTTC
CASSFSGAHSYEQYF
>TRBV9|.|.|TRBJ1-5
TGTGCCAGCAGCGCCGCCGGGACCCTGAATCAGCCCCAGCATTTT
CASSAAGTLNQPQHF
>TRBV2|.|.|TRBJ2-1
TGTGCCAGCAACGAGTACAATGAGCAGTTCTTC
CASNEYNEQFF
>TRBV5-6|TRBD2|once|TRBJ2-5
TGTGCCAGCAGAAACTATTTGGACGACGGGAGGGGAGAGGGGGAGACCCAGTACTTC
CASRNYLDDGRGEGETQYF
>TRBV6-1|.|.|TRBJ1-3
TGTGCCAGCAGTGCCCTGGGACCGAACTCTGGAAACACCATATATTTT
CASSALGPNSGNTIYF
>TRBV7-9|.|.|TRBJ2-7
TGTGCCAGCAGCAGAACAGGGTTCTACGAGCAGTACTTC
CASSRTGFYEQYF
>TRBV7-2|.|.|TRBJ2-5
TGTGCCAGCAGCTTCCAATCCCAAGAGACCCAGTACTTC
CASSFQSQETQYF
>TRBV6-1|.|.|TRBJ2-5
TGTGCCAGCAGTGGGTGGGAGACCCAGTACTTC
CASSGWETQYF
>TRBV4-1|.|.|TRBJ2-1
TGCGCCAGCAGCCAAGTTCCCGTGGGAAGCTACAATGAGCAGTTCTTC
CASSQVPVGSYNEQFF
>TRBV2|TRBD2|once|TRBJ2-7
TGTGCCAGCAGAGCAAGACTAGCGGGGAGCGACGAGCAGTACTTC
CASRARLAGSDEQYF
>TRBV5-1|TRBD1|.|TRBJ1-5
TGCGCCAGCAGTGAGGGACAGATAAATCAGCCCCAGCATTTT
CASSEGQINQPQHF
>TRBV5-1|.|few|TRBJ1-2
TGCGCCAGCAGCTCCTCCCTGACAGTTAACTATGGCTACACTTTC
CASSSSLTVNYGYTF
>TRBV29-1|.|.|TRBJ2-3
TGCAGCGTTGAAGGGGGTGATGCAGATACGCAGTATTTT
CSVEGGDADTQYF
>TRBV5-4|.|.|TRBJ1-2
TGTGCCAGCAGCTTCAACAGGGTGCGGGACTATGGCTACACCTTC
CASSFNRVRDYGYTF
>TRBV5-1|TRBD2|.|TRBJ2-3
TGCGCCAGCAGCTTGGTATTAGCGGGTGCAGCAGATACGCAGTATTTT
CASSLVLAGAADTQYF
>TRBV5-4|.|once|TRBJ2-1
TGTGCCAGCAGCTTGTCGAGAGCCAATGAGCAGTTCTTC
CASSLSRANEQFF
>TRBV5-6|.|.|TRBJ1-2
TGTGCCAGCAGCTTGCAGGGACGCAACTATGGCTACACCTTC
CASSLQGRNYGYTF
>TRBV27|.|.|TRBJ2-7
TGTGCCAGCAGTTCCACACCCCCTACAGGATTTTACTCCTACGAGCAGTACTTC
CASSSTPPTGFYSYEQYF
>TRBV14|TRBD1|.|TRBJ1-2
TGTGCCAGCAGCCCCGGGACAGGGACCCCCTATGGCTACACCTTC
CASSPGTGTPYGYTF
>TRBV18|.|few|TRBJ1-3
TGTGCCAGCTCACTTTCGAGGAGGAACACCATATATTTT
CASSLSRRNTIYF
>TRBV7-2|.|.|TRBJ2-3
TGTGCCAGCAGCTTAGTCGGGACTCACACAGATACGCAGTATTTT
CASSLVGTHTDTQYF
>TRBV27|.|.|TRBJ2-3
.
CASSLFGSGQGTDTQYF
>TRBV7-9|.|.|TRBJ1-1
TGTGCCAGCAGCCCTTACATGAACACTGAAGCTTTCTTT
CASSPYMNTEAFF
>TRBV2|.|few|TRBJ1-1
TGTGCCAGCAGGGAGTACACTGAAGCTTTCTTT
CASREYTEAFF
>TRBV16|.|once|TRBJ1-2
TGTGCCAGCAGCCAACATATGACGGACGGCTACACCTTC
CASSQHMTDGYTF